Presented here are 2 T cell receptor beta chains from one specimen sequenced in a study of blood T cell repertoires in COVID-19. Data came from immunoSEQ multiplex PCR; TCRdb stores just in-frame clones and leaves some out. Among hundreds of thousands of clones listed, approximately 85% were seen once. Material: peripheral blood. Source of these receptors: a woman aged 30 to 39 with acute or convalescent COVID-19.

The chain has TRBV15 and TRBJ2-3; a possible D gene is TRBD1 (5 bases). In germline, CDR1 is LNHNV, CDR2 YYDKDF (reference sequence). V lost 0 bases to trimming and J lost 6 bases, with 10 bases between them. The CDR3 length is 14 residues. The CDR3 DNA reads as TGTGCCACCAGCAGAGATCCGACAGTTGATACGCAGTATTTT. This sequence encodes CATSRDPTVDTQYF.

The chain is built from TRBV5-6 and TRBJ2-7; D perhaps matches TRBD2 (5 bases). CDR3 size: 14 residues. Germline-derived CDR1 and CDR2 are SGHDT and YYEEEE. The V end lost 4 bases, the J end lost 2 bases, and 13 bases lay between the germline ends. This CDR3 reads CASSLVPGTYEQYF. CDR3 nucleotides: TGTGCCAGCAGCCTTGTACCGGGAACCTACGAGCAGTACTTC.